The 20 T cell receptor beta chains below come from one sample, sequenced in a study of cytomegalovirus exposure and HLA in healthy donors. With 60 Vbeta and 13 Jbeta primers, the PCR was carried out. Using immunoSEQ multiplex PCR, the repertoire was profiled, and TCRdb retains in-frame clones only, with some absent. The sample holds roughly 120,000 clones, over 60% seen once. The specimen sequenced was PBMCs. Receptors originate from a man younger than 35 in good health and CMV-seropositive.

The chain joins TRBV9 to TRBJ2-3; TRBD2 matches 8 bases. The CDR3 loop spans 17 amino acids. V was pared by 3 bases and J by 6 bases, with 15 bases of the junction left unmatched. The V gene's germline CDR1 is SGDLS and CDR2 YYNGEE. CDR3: CASSGGRGLGERDTQYF. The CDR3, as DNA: TGTGCCAGCAGCGGGGGTCGGGGACTAGGGGAAAGGGATACGCAGTATTTT.

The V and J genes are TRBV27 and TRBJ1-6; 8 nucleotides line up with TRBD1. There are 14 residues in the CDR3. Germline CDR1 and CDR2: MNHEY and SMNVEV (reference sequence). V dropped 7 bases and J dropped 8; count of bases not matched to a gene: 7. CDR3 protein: CASTRTGLYSPLHF. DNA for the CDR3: TGTGCCAGCACCCGGACAGGGCTTTATTCACCCCTCCACTTT.

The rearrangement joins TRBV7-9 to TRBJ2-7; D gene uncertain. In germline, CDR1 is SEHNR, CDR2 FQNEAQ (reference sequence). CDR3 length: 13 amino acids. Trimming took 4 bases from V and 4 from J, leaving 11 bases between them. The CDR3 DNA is TGTGCCAGCAGCTCAGCCCTCTCGTACGAGCAGTACTTC. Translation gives CASSSALSYEQYF. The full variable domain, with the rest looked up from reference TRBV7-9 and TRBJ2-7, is DTGVSQNPRHKITKRGQNVTFRCDPISEHNRLYWYRQTLGQGPEFLTYFQNEAQLEKSRLLSDRFSAERPKGSFSTLEIQRTEQGDSAMYLCASSSALSYEQYFGPGTRLTVT.

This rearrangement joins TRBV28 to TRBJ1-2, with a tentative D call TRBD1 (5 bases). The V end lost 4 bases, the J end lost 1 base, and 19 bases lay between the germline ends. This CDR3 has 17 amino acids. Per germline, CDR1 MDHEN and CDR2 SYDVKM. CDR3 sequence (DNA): TGTGCCAGCAGTTCCTCTTTTCTGGGTAGGGGTAACTATGGCTACACCTTC. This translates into CASSSSFLGRGNYGYTF.

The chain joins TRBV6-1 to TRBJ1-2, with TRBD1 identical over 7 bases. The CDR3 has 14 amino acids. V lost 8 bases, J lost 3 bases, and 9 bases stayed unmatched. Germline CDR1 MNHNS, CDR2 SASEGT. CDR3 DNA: TGTGCCAGCTGCACAGGGGTACGGGACTATGGCTACACCTTC. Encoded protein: CASCTGVRDYGYTF.

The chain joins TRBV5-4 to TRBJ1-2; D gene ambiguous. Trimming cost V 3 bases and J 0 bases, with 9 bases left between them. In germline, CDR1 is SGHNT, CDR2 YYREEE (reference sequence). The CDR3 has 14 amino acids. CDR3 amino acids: CASSSAVTNYGYTF. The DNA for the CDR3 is TGTGCCAGCAGCTCGGCGGTCACTAACTATGGCTACACCTTC. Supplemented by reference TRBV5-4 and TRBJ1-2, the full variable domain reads ETGVTQSPTHLIKTRGQQVTLRCSSQSGHNTVSWYQQALGQGPQFIFQYYREEENGRGNFPPRFSGLQFPNYSSELNVNALELDDSALYLCASSSAVTNYGYTFGSGTRLTVV.

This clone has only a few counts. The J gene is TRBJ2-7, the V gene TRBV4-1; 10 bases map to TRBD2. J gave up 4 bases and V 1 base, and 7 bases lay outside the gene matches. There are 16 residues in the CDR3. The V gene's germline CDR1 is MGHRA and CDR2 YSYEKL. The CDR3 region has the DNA TGCGCCAGCAGCCAAGTACCAGCGGGAGGGCAATACGAGCAGTACTTC. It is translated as CASSQVPAGGQYEQYF.

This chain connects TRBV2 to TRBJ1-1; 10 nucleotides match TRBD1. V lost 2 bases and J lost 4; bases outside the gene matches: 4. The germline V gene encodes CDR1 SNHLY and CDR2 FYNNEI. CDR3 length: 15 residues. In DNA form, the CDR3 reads TGTGCCAGCAGTGAACGCGGACAGGGGGGCACTGAAGCTTTCTTT. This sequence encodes CASSERGQGGTEAFF.

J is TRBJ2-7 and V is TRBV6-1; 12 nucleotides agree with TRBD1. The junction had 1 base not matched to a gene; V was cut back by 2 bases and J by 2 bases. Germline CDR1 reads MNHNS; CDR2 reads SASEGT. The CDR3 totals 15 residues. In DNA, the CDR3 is TGTGCCAGCAGTGAAAGGGACAGGGGGCCCTACGAGCAGTACTTC. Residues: CASSERDRGPYEQYF.

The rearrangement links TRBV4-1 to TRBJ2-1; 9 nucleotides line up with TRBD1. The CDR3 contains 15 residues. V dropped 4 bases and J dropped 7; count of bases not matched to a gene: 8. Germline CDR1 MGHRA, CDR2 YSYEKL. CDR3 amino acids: CASSPPGQGWNEQFF. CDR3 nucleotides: TGCGCCAGCAGCCCACCGGGACAGGGCTGGAATGAGCAGTTCTTC.

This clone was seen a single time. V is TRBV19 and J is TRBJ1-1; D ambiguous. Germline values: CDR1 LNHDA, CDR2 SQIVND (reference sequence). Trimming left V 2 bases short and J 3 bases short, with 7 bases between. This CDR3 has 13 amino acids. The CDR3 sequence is CASSIQYYTEAFF. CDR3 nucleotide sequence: TGTGCCAGTAGTATACAGTATTACACTGAAGCTTTCTTT.

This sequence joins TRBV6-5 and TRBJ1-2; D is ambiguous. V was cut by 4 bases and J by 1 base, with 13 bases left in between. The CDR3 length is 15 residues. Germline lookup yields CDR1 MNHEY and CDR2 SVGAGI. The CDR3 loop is CASSSTPTSNYGYTF. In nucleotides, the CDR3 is TGTGCCAGCAGTTCGACACCTACCAGTAACTATGGCTACACCTTC.

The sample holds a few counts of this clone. In DNA form, the CDR3 reads TGTGCCAGCAGGGGGGGACTAGCGGGTCAAGAGACCCAGTACTTC. Protein: CASRGGLAGQETQYF. The chain links TRBV7-9 to TRBJ2-5; 12 bases fit TRBD2. This CDR3 contains 15 residues. With 6 bases clipped from V and 2 bases from J, the junction kept 4 bases outside the gene matches. Germline CDR1 is SEHNR and CDR2 is FQNEAQ (reference sequence).

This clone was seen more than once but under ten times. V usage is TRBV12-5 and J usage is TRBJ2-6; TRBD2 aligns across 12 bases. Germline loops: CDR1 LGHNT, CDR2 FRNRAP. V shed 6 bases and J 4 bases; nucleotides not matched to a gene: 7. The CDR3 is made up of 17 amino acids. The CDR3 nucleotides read TGTGCTAGTGGAATAGGACTAGCGGGGCGGGGGGCCAACGTCCTGACTTTC. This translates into CASGIGLAGRGANVLTF.

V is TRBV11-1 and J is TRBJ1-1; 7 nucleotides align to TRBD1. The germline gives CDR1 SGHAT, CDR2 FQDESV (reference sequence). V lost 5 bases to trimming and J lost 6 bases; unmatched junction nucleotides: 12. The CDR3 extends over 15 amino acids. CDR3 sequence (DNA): TGTGCCAGCAGCCCGAAGGACAGGCTATATGCTGAAGCTTTCTTT. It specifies CASSPKDRLYAEAFF.

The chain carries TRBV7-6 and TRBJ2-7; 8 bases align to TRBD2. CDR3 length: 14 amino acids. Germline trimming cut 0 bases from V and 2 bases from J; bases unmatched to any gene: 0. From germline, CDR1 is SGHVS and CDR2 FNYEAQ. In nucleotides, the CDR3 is TGTGCCAGCAGCTTAGCCGGGGGGGCCTACGAGCAGTACTTC. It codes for CASSLAGGAYEQYF.

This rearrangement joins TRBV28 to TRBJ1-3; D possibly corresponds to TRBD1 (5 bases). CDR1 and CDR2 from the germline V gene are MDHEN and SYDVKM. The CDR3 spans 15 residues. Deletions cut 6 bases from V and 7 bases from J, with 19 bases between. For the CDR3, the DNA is TGTGCCAGCAGCCCCGCAGGCGGGGGAAGGAACACCATATATTTT. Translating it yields CASSPAGGGRNTIYF.

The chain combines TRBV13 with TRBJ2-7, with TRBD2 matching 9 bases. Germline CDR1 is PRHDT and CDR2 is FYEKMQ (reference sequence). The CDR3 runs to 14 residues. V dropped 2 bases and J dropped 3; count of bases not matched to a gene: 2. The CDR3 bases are TGTGCCAGCAGCTTACCGCGGGAGGGCTACGAGCAGTACTTC. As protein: CASSLPREGYEQYF.

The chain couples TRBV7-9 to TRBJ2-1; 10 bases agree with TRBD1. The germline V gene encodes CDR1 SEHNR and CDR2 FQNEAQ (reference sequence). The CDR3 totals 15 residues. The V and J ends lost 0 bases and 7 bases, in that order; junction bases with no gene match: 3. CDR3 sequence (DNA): TGTGCCAGCAGCTTAGCTGGACAGGGGGATAATGAGCAGTTCTTC. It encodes CASSLAGQGDNEQFF.

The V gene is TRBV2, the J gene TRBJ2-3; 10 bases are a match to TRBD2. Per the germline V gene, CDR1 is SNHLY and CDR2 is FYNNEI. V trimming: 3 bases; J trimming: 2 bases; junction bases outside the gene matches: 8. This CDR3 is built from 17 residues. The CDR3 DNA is TGTGCCAGCAGTGATATACCGAGCGGGAGGGTCACAGATACGCAGTATTTT. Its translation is CASSDIPSGRVTDTQYF.